This T cell receptor beta chain comes out of a study of CD8+CD57+ T cells in acquired aplastic anemia. Profiling of TCR beta VDJ combinations and CDR3 sequences used genomic DNA as template. One entry per CDR3 protein, called by TCRdb with MiXCR from the reads. The sample includes 250,000 to 300,000 distinct CDR3 sequences, around three fifths of them seen just once. Per the germline V gene, CDR1 is KGHDR and CDR2 is SFDVKD. The CDR3 extends over 14 amino acids. Trimming stripped 0 bases from V and 1 base from J, with 5 bases between. The chain links TRBV24-1 to TRBJ2-5; TRBD2 might be the D (5 bases). Sequencing input: sorted CD4+, CD8+, or CD8+CD57+ T cells (not recorded which) from PBMCs. This clonotype originated in a human donor with severe aplastic anemia or a healthy control (not recorded which). The CDR3 protein is CATSDLGGQETQYF. In DNA, the CDR3 is TGTGCCACCAGTGATTTGGGAGGCCAAGAGACCCAGTACTTC.